Following are 11 T cell receptor beta chains from one sample sequenced in a study of T cell changes during pregnancy in multiple sclerosis. Assay: immunoSEQ multiplex PCR; the TCRdb copy retains only in-frame clones and omits some. Seen here are some 60,000 clones, approximately 90% observed once, and the top ten hold less than 3.5%. The input for sequencing was peripheral blood, taken in the third trimester of pregnancy. These receptors all come from a female donor in good health, enrolled as a control in a pregnancy study.

The table lists this clone with a few counts. The chain joins TRBV4-2 to TRBJ2-5; TRBD2 agrees at 7 bases. The CDR3 consists of 16 residues. The germline gives CDR1 LGHNA, CDR2 YNFKEQ. Trimming removed 1 base from V and 2 bases from J; junction bases left unmatched: 7. The CDR3 region is CASSQGGVRGQETQYF. DNA of the CDR3: TGTGCCAGCAGCCAAGGAGGAGTGCGGGGGCAAGAGACCCAGTACTTC.

The rearrangement links TRBV15 to TRBJ1-2; D gene unclear. The germline V gene encodes CDR1 LNHNV and CDR2 YYDKDF (reference sequence). V was cut by 4 bases and J by 0 bases, with 12 bases left in between. The CDR3 is 15 residues long. CDR3 DNA sequence: TGTGCCACCAGCACGGAGCGGAAGACTAACTATGGCTACACCTTC. It encodes CATSTERKTNYGYTF.

CDR3 residues: CASSSGEKLFF. The DNA of the CDR3 is TGCGCCAGCAGTAGCGGTGAAAAACTGTTTTTT. V gene TRBV10-2 combines with J gene TRBJ1-4; no clear D. Germline lookup yields CDR1 WSHSY and CDR2 SAAADI. Trimming took 5 bases from V and 7 from J, leaving 5 bases between them. The CDR3 consists of 11 residues.

The chain links TRBV27 to TRBJ2-3; TRBD1 might be the D (5 bases). The germline CDR1 and CDR2 sequences are MNHEY and SMNVEV (reference sequence). V was pared by 2 bases and J by 0 bases, with 6 bases between. The CDR3 covers 14 residues. CDR3 sequence (DNA): TGTGCCAGCAGTTTAGGGGCTAGCACAGATACGCAGTATTTT. Translating gives CASSLGASTDTQYF.

The chain has TRBV6-5 and TRBJ1-2; unclear D gene. V dropped 6 bases and J dropped 4 bases, with 12 bases sitting between them. The CDR3 extends over 13 amino acids. The germline V gene has CDR1 MNHEY and CDR2 SVGAGI. The DNA for the CDR3 is TGTGCCAGCAGGACGCCTAGAGGCTATGGCTACACCTTC. It encodes CASRTPRGYGYTF.

This CDR3 is CASSLVTSSGNTIYF. In DNA form, the CDR3 reads TGTGCCAGCAGCTTAGTTACGAGCTCTGGAAACACCATATATTTT. The chain links TRBV7-9 to TRBJ1-3, with D unresolved. Trimming shortened V by 1 base and J by 0 bases, and 7 bases separated the two germline ends. The CDR3 totals 15 residues. Germline lookup yields CDR1 SEHNR and CDR2 FQNEAQ (reference sequence).

The chain is built from TRBV5-4 and TRBJ2-1; D gene unclear. Trimming took off 7 bases at V and 0 bases at J, with 11 bases between the two ends. Germline V gene data show CDR1 as SGHNT and CDR2 as YYREEE (reference sequence). The CDR3 is 14 amino acids. CDR3 coding DNA: TGTGCCAGCGGTCGCGGCTCCTCCTACAATGAGCAGTTCTTC. Protein sequence: CASGRGSSYNEQFF.

CDR3 nucleotide sequence: TGCAGCGTTGTTAAAGGGGAAGAGACCCAGTACTTC. It specifies CSVVKGEETQYF. The J gene is TRBJ2-5, the V gene TRBV29-1; the D gene is possibly TRBD1 (5 bases). This CDR3 is built from 12 residues. V dropped 4 bases and J dropped 3 bases, with 9 bases sitting between them. The germline V gene has CDR1 SQVTM and CDR2 ANQGSEA.

This rearrangement joins TRBV12-5 to TRBJ2-1, with TRBD2 matching over 12 bases. V dropped 2 bases and J dropped 5; count of bases not matched to a gene: 4. CDR1 is LGHNT and CDR2 is FRNRAP in the germline V gene. The CDR3 loop spans 16 amino acids. CDR3 sequence reads: CASGLRTSGVHNEQFF. In nucleotides, the CDR3 is TGTGCTAGTGGTTTGCGGACTAGCGGGGTTCACAATGAGCAGTTCTTC.

This chain joins TRBV10-2 and TRBJ1-5; unclear D gene. The V gene lost 8 bases and the J gene lost 4 bases, with 9 bases spanning the gap. Germline values: CDR1 WSHSY, CDR2 SAAADI. This CDR3 spans 12 amino acids. For the CDR3, the DNA is TGCGCCAGCTCGGTAGAAAATCAGCCCCAGCATTTT. Translated: CASSVENQPQHF.

The genes are TRBV5-1 and TRBJ2-7, with TRBD2 matching 15 bases. The CDR3 is 17 amino acids. Germline V gene data show CDR1 as SGHRS and CDR2 as YFSETQ. J lost 3 bases, V lost 6 bases, and 10 bases had no gene match. CDR3 coding DNA: TGCGCCAGCACTCCTAGGACTAGCGGGAGGGCCGTCTACGAGCAGTACTTC. It translates to CASTPRTSGRAVYEQYF. The variable domain in full, with the rest retrieved from reference TRBV5-1 and TRBJ2-7, is KAGVTQTPRYLIKTRGQQVTLSCSPISGHRSVSWYQQTPGQGLQFLFEYFSETQRNKGNFPGRFSGRQFSNSRSEMNVSTLELGDSALYLCASTPRTSGRAVYEQYFGPGTRLTVT.